This T cell receptor (beta chain) was observed in a study of blood T cells in healthy people across ages. The authors ran a second PCR of 7 to 11 cycles using a sample-barcoded 5' primer and a J-beta primer mix. Paired-end reads containing CDR3 totaled no fewer than 3 million for each sample. One entry per CDR3 protein, called by TCRdb with MiXCR from the 5' RACE reads. The sample shows about 290,000 distinct CDR3 sequences, roughly 26% of them seen only once. V was clipped by 6 bases and J by 1 base; unmatched bases: 10. Germline V gives CDR1 SQVTM, CDR2 ANQGSEA. The CDR3 has 15 residues. This clonotype was recorded at least ten times.

This TCR derives from an older woman in good health. The sequenced material came from blood. This chain connects TRBV29-1 to TRBJ2-5; 8 bases are a match to TRBD2. The CDR3 DNA reads TGCAGCGTCCAGTGGACGGGAGGGAGCCAAGAGACCCAGTACTTC. The encoded protein is CSVQWTGGSQETQYF.